This T cell receptor (beta chain) came from a study of blood T cell repertoires in COVID-19. Study-level information: The United States, Italy and Spain were the sources of the acute and convalescent COVID-19 samples.

In germline, CDR1 is MRHNA, CDR2 SNTAGT. The CDR3 runs to 14 residues. The trim removed 6 bases at V and 4 bases at J, leaving 6 bases unmatched. TCRdb keeps only in-frame clones here, not all; method: immunoSEQ multiplex PCR. The repertoire holds over 350,000 clones, more than 70% seen once, with 1.2% in the top ten. Participants were aged roughly 18 to 89 years from about 25 US areas. Clinical history reported by participants formed the basis on which cohorts were assigned. The rearrangement joins TRBV6-4 to TRBJ2-3; TRBD1 agrees at 8 bases. The TCR sequence derives from a woman between 18 and 29 years old who had recovered from COVID-19. The sequenced material came from PBMCs or T cells enriched from blood (not recorded which). The CDR3 sequence is CASRQGAGADTQYF. The CDR3 bases are TGTGCCAGCAGGCAGGGGGCTGGTGCAGATACGCAGTATTTT.